The 28 T cell receptor beta chains listed next were all sequenced from one sample in a study of blood T cell repertoires in COVID-19. The method was immunoSEQ multiplex PCR; TCRdb's version includes in-frame clones alone and lacks a portion of them. The repertoire includes roughly 42,000 clones, 85% to 90% of them detected once, and around 8.3% sits in the top ten. Material for sequencing was peripheral blood. These receptors were obtained from a man aged 30-40 years with active or convalescent COVID-19.

This chain uses TRBV7-3 with TRBJ1-3, with TRBD1 matching over 10 bases. The CDR3 length is 16 residues. With 2 bases clipped from V and 4 bases from J, the junction kept 5 bases outside the gene matches. Looked up from germline, CDR1 is SGHTA and CDR2 is FQGTGA. Here the CDR3 DNA reads TGTGCCAGCAGCTTATTGGGACAGGGGATCGGAAACACCATATATTTT. Its protein is CASSLLGQGIGNTIYF.

This clone is a singleton in its sample. This chain connects TRBV7-8 to TRBJ2-5; D may be TRBD2 (6 bases). Germline V gene sequence: CDR1 SGHVS, CDR2 FQNEAQ. The CDR3 is 13 amino acids. The V gene lost 5 bases and the J gene lost 5 bases, with 12 bases spanning the gap. CDR3 sequence: CASSRLVFETQYF. CDR3 DNA sequence: TGTGCCAGCAGCAGACTAGTGTTTGAGACCCAGTACTTC.

The genes are TRBV28 and TRBJ2-1; 8 bases map to TRBD2. V lost 3 bases to trimming and J lost 6 bases; unmatched junction nucleotides: 7. The length of the CDR3 is 15 residues. Germline V gene sequence: CDR1 MDHEN, CDR2 SYDVKM. This CDR3 is CASSLGGTRGNEQFF. The CDR3, as DNA: TGTGCCAGCAGTTTGGGCGGGACTAGGGGCAATGAGCAGTTCTTC.

This chain connects TRBV5-4 to TRBJ2-2; 7 bases agree with TRBD2. The CDR3 contains 15 residues. From germline, CDR1 is SGHNT and CDR2 YYREEE (reference sequence). V lost 4 bases, J lost 4 bases, and 7 bases stayed unmatched. The DNA for the CDR3 is TGTGCCAGCAGCGCCCAGGGACTAATCACCGGGGAGCTGTTTTTT. Translating gives CASSAQGLITGELFF.

This clone was picked up a small number of times. The chain has TRBV19 and TRBJ1-2, with D possibly TRBD1 on 5 matching bases. Germline CDR1 LNHDA, CDR2 SQIVND (reference sequence). CDR3 length equals 14 residues. The V end was cut by 4 bases, the J end by 6 bases, with 15 bases between. CDR3 nucleotides: TGTGCCAGTAGTAGGGGGACTGTGGCTCATGGCTACACCTTC. Translation gives CASSRGTVAHGYTF.

The V call is TRBV7-9, the J call TRBJ2-2; TRBD1 might be the D (6 bases). V dropped 2 bases and J dropped 1 base, with 14 bases sitting between them. The V gene's germline CDR1 is SEHNR and CDR2 FQNEAQ (reference sequence). The CDR3 extends over 17 amino acids. This chain's CDR3 is CASSLFTTGKNTGELFF. CDR3 nucleotides: TGTGCCAGCAGCTTATTTACTACAGGGAAGAACACCGGGGAGCTGTTTTTT.

V usage is TRBV12-3 or TRBV12-4 and J usage is TRBJ1-2; unclear D gene. The CDR3 spans 9 residues. V gave up 4 bases and J gave up 10 bases, with 4 bases separating them. The CDR3: CASSSYYTF. In DNA, the CDR3 is TGTGCCAGCAGTTCTTACTACACCTTC.

This chain links TRBV3-1 (or the pseudogene TRBV3-2) with TRBJ2-5; D is uncertain. The CDR3 loop spans 14 amino acids. V lost 0 bases and J lost 4, with 9 bases in between. Germline CDR1 reads LGHDT; CDR2 reads YNNKEL (reference sequence). The CDR3 DNA sequence: TGTGCCAGCAGCCAAGACACCGGTCGAGAGACCCAGTACTTC. Translated, it gives CASSQDTGRETQYF.

The rearrangement links TRBV24-1 to TRBJ2-5; the match to TRBD1 covers 9 bases. In germline, CDR1 is KGHDR, CDR2 SFDVKD. Trimming at V came to 3 bases and at J to 5 bases, leaving 3 bases not matched to a gene. CDR3 length: 14 residues. The DNA of the CDR3 is TGTGCCACCAGTGATACCGGGACAGGGGAGACCCAGTACTTC. Protein product: CATSDTGTGETQYF.

The chain links TRBV6-1 to TRBJ2-1, with D maybe TRBD1 (5 bases). Germline values: CDR1 MNHNS, CDR2 SASEGT. The CDR3 is 11 residues long. The V end lost 2 bases, the J end lost 9 bases, and 5 bases lay between the germline ends. The CDR3: CASSERGEQFF. CDR3 bases: TGTGCCAGCAGTGAAAGGGGTGAGCAGTTCTTC.

This chain joins TRBV10-1 and TRBJ2-3, with 7 nucleotides matching TRBD1. The CDR3 is 14 amino acids. The V and J ends lost 5 bases and 3 bases, in that order; junction bases with no gene match: 5. Germline CDR1 and CDR2: WNHNN and SYGVQD (reference sequence). Written as DNA, the CDR3 is TGCGCCAGCAGTTCCGGGACAGTGACAGATACGCAGTATTTT. Residues: CASSSGTVTDTQYF.

CDR3 coding DNA: TGTGCCAGCAGTAGCCCAGGGAACCGAGCTTTCTTT. Protein sequence: CASSSPGNRAFF. The chain is built from TRBV6-5 and TRBJ1-1; possibly TRBD1 for D (5 bases). This CDR3 is built from 12 residues. Trimming left V 5 bases short and J 10 bases short, with 14 bases between. Germline assignment: CDR1 MNHEY and CDR2 SVGAGI.

V and J are TRBV27 and TRBJ2-7, with 8 bases aligning to TRBD1. Per the germline V gene, CDR1 is MNHEY and CDR2 is SMNVEV (reference sequence). The J segment lost 7 bases and the V segment lost 4 bases, leaving 3 bases of the junction unmatched. The CDR3 consists of 12 residues. CDR3 loop: CASSSDRGEQYF. CDR3 bases: TGTGCCAGCAGTTCAGACAGGGGTGAGCAGTACTTC.

This chain uses TRBV6-6 with TRBJ1-1; D not resolved. The CDR3 has 14 residues. V lost 0 bases to trimming and J lost 0 bases, with 5 bases between them. The germline CDR1 and CDR2 sequences are MNHNY and SVGAGI (reference sequence). The CDR3 sequence is CASSYSSVNTEAFF. DNA for the CDR3: TGTGCCAGCAGTTACTCGAGCGTGAACACTGAAGCTTTCTTT.

The chain is built from TRBV5-1 and TRBJ2-1, with 10 nucleotides matching TRBD2. CDR1 and CDR2 from the germline V gene are SGHRS and YFSETQ. With V trimmed by 5 bases and J by 0 bases, 8 bases remained unmatched. This CDR3 contains 17 residues. The CDR3 loop reads CASSPGLAARSYNEQFF. The CDR3 nucleotides are TGCGCCAGCAGTCCCGGACTAGCGGCCCGCTCCTACAATGAGCAGTTCTTC.

The chain employs TRBV2 and TRBJ2-7, with D possibly TRBD1 on 5 matching bases. The germline V gene encodes CDR1 SNHLY and CDR2 FYNNEI. With 8 bases removed from V and 3 bases from J, the gap between germline ends came to 8 bases. This CDR3 comprises 11 residues. CDR3 amino acids: CASQTDYEQYF. Written as DNA, the CDR3 is TGTGCCAGCCAGACAGACTACGAGCAGTACTTC.

This clone has a single count. The chain recombines TRBV14 with TRBJ2-7, with D possibly being TRBD1 (5 bases). Trimming removed 2 bases at V and 4 bases at J, with 15 bases between. The CDR3 is 15 amino acids. The germline gives CDR1 SGHDN, CDR2 FVKESK. CDR3 bases: TGTGCCAGCAGCCAAACTACAGGAGCCATATACGAGCAGTACGTC. Translation: CASSQTTGAIYEQYV.

The chain couples TRBV6-5 to TRBJ2-5; D is possibly TRBD1 (6 bases). CDR3 size: 13 residues. CDR1 MNHEY and CDR2 SVGAGI come from the germline V gene. Trimming cost V 6 bases and J 2 bases, with 10 bases left between them. The CDR3 nucleotides read TGTGCCAGCAGACGTACAGGGCAAGAGACCCAGTACTTC. As protein: CASRRTGQETQYF.

The CDR3 DNA sequence: TGCGCCAGCAGCTTGGCCCCGGGAATATTGAACACTGAAGCTTTCTTT. This encodes CASSLAPGILNTEAFF. V and J are TRBV5-1 and TRBJ1-1; D not certain. The CDR3 length is 16 residues. Germline assignment: CDR1 SGHRS and CDR2 YFSETQ. Trimming left V 0 bases short and J 0 bases short, with 12 bases between.

The rearrangement links TRBV7-8 to TRBJ2-5; 7 bases match TRBD1. Losses at the gene ends were 5 bases for V and 3 bases for J; bases not matched to a gene: 6. This CDR3 is 14 amino acids long. The V gene's germline CDR1 is SGHVS and CDR2 FQNEAQ. DNA for the CDR3: TGTGCCAGCAGCCACCCAGGGGGTAAAGAGACCCAGTACTTC. This codes for CASSHPGGKETQYF.

The chain uses TRBV29-1 and TRBJ1-4; TRBD1 is a possible D gene (5 bases). Germline-derived CDR1 and CDR2 are SQVTM and ANQGSEA. The CDR3 runs to 14 residues. The ends were cut back, 6 bases at V and 1 base at J, with 12 bases in the middle. The CDR3 coding sequence is TGCAGCGTCGCCCAAGACAGAACTAATGAAAAACTGTTTTTT. This sequence encodes CSVAQDRTNEKLFF.

The V and J genes are TRBV6-5 and TRBJ1-2; D is undetermined. There are 13 residues in the CDR3. Trimming pared 2 bases from V and 4 bases from J, leaving 8 bases between. Germline values: CDR1 MNHEY, CDR2 SVGAGI. The CDR3 sequence: CASSYTPSYGYTF. The CDR3 region has the DNA TGTGCCAGCAGTTACACCCCCAGCTATGGCTACACCTTC.

The rearrangement joins TRBV11-3 to TRBJ1-1; TRBD1 agrees at 7 bases. This CDR3 has 12 residues. Germline-derived CDR1 and CDR2 are SGHNT and YENEEA. The J segment lost 7 bases and the V segment lost 5 bases, leaving 4 bases of the junction unmatched. CDR3 bases: TGTGCCAGCAGCAGGGGGCTAGATGAAGCTTTCTTT. The encoded protein is CASSRGLDEAFF.

The chain employs TRBV7-9 and TRBJ1-2; D might be TRBD1 (6 bases). Trimming shortened V by 2 bases and J by 7 bases, and 14 bases separated the two germline ends. CDR1 and CDR2 from the germline V gene are SEHNR and FQNEAQ (reference sequence). CDR3 length: 14 amino acids. DNA for the CDR3: TGTGCCAGCAGCTTACCCGCAGGGGTTGGTGGCTACACCTTC. This codes for CASSLPAGVGGYTF.

This chain uses TRBV10-1 with TRBJ2-7, with 9 positions matching TRBD1. Germline CDR1 is WNHNN and CDR2 is SYGVQD (reference sequence). The CDR3 loop spans 15 amino acids. The V gene end was trimmed by 3 bases and the J gene end by 6 bases; junction bases not matched to a gene: 9. The CDR3 here is CASSDSRDRVGEQYV. CDR3 nucleotides: TGCGCCAGCAGTGATTCCCGGGACAGGGTAGGCGAGCAGTACGTC.

This chain joins TRBV6-5 and TRBJ1-1, with D possibly TRBD1 on 5 matching bases. V was cut by 0 bases and J by 5 bases, with 16 bases left in between. The CDR3 runs 16 residues. Per germline, CDR1 MNHEY and CDR2 SVGAGI. CDR3 sequence (DNA): TGTGCCAGCAGTTACTCGTCAGCCGACAGCTATACTGAAGCTTTCTTT. It codes for CASSYSSADSYTEAFF.

This clone has only one observation. The genes are TRBV19 and TRBJ2-2; 12 bases align to TRBD2. CDR3 length: 18 amino acids. Per germline, CDR1 LNHDA and CDR2 SQIVND (reference sequence). V was clipped by 5 bases and J by 4 bases; unmatched bases: 11. The CDR3 spells CASSPASLAGGPTGELFF. CDR3 nucleotides: TGTGCCAGTAGTCCCGCCTCACTAGCGGGGGGCCCCACCGGGGAGCTGTTTTTT.

The chain combines TRBV6-2 or TRBV6-3 with TRBJ2-1, with 14 bases identical to TRBD2. CDR3 length: 18 amino acids. Germline V gives CDR1 MNHEY, CDR2 SVGEGT. V gave up 0 bases and J gave up 7 bases; unmatched junction bases: 8. The CDR3 protein is CASSYSIPRLAGGNEQFF. CDR3 bases: TGTGCCAGCAGTTACTCGATCCCTCGACTAGCGGGGGGGAATGAGCAGTTCTTC.